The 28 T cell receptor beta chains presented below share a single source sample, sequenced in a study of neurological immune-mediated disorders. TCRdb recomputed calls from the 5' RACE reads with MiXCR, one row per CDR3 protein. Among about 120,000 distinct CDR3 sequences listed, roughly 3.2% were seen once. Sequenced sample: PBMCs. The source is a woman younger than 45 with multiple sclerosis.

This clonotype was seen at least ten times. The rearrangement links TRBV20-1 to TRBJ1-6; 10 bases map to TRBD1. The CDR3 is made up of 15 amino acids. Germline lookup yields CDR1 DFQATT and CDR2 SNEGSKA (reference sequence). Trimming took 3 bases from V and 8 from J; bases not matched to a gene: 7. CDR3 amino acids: CSASSFGQGDSPLHF. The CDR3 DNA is TGCAGTGCTAGTAGTTTTGGACAGGGGGATTCACCCCTCCACTTT.

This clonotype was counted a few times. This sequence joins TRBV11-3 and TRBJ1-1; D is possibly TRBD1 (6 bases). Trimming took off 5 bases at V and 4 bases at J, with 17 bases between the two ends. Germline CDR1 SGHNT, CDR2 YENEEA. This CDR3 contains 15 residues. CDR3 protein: CASSLGEGGGTEAFF. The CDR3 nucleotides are TGTGCCAGCAGCCTAGGGGAGGGGGGCGGCACTGAAGCTTTCTTT.

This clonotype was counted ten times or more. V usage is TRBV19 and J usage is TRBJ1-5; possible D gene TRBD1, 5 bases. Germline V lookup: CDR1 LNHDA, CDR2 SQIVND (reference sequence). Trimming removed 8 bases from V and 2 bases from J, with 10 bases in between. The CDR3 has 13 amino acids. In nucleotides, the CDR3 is TGTGCCAGTCTCGGGACGCGCAATCAGCCCCAGCATTTT. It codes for CASLGTRNQPQHF.

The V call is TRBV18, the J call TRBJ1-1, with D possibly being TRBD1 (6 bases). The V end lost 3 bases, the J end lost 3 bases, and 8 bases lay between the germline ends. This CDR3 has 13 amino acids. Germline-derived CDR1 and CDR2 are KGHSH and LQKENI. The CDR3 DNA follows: TGTGCCAGCTCACCTGGACAGTACACTGAAGCTTTCTTT. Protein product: CASSPGQYTEAFF. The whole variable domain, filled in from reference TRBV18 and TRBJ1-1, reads NAGVMQNPRHLVRRRGQEARLRCSPMKGHSHVYWYRQLPEEGLKFMVYLQKENIIDESGMPKERFSAEFPKEGPSILRIQQVVRGDSAAYFCASSPGQYTEAFFGQGTRLTVV.

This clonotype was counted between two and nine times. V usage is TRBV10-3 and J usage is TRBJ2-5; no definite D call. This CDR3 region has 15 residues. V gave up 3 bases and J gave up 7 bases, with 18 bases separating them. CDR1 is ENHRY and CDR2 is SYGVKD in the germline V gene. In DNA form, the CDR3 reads TGTGCCATCAGTGAAGAAAAGGACGGTGGACGGACCCAGTACTTC. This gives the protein CAISEEKDGGRTQYF.

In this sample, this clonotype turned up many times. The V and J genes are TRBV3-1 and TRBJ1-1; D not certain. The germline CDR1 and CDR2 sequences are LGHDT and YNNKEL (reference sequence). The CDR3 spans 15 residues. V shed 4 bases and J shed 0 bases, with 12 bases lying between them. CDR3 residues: CASSRGRGLNTEAFF. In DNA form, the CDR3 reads TGTGCCAGCAGCCGTGGGCGAGGATTGAACACTGAAGCTTTCTTT.

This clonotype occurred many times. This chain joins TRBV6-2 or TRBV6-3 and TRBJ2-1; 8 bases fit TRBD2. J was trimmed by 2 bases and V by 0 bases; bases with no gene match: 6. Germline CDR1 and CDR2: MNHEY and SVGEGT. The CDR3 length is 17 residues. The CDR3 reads CASSYSKGGGPYNEQFF. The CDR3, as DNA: TGTGCCAGCAGTTACTCGAAAGGCGGGGGGCCCTACAATGAGCAGTTCTTC.

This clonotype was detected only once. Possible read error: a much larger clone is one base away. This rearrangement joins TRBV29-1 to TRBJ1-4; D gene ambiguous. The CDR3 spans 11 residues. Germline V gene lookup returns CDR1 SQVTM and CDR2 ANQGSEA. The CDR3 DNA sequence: TGCAGCGTTGGACGGAATGAAACACTGTTTTTT. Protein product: CSVGRNETLFF.

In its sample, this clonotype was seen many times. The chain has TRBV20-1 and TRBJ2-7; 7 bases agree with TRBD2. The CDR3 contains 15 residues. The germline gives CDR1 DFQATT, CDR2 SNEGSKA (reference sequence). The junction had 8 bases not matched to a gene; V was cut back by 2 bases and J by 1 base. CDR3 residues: CSARTGGSGSYEQYF. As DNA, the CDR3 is TGCAGTGCTAGAACGGGGGGTTCGGGTTCCTACGAGCAGTACTTC.

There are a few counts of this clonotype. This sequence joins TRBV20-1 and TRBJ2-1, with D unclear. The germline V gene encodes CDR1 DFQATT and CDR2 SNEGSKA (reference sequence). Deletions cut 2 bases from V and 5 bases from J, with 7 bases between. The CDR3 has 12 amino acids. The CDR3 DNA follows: TGCAGTGCTAGATACAGACACAATGAGCAGTTCTTC. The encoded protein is CSARYRHNEQFF.

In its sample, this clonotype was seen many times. Here the CDR3 DNA reads TGTGCCACCAGTGATTCTGGGACCTCCTACAATGAGCAGTTCTTC. It specifies CATSDSGTSYNEQFF. This chain links TRBV24-1 with TRBJ2-1, with D perhaps assigned TRBD1 or TRBD2 (5 bases each). Per the germline V gene, CDR1 is KGHDR and CDR2 is SFDVKD. The CDR3 loop spans 15 amino acids. Deletions cut 2 bases from V and 0 bases from J, with 7 bases between.

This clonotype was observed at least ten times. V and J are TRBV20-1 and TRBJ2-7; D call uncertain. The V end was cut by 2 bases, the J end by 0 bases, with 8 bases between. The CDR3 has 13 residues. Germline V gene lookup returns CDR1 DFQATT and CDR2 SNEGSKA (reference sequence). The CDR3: CSARLGNSYEQYF. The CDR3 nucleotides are TGCAGTGCTAGATTGGGGAACTCCTACGAGCAGTACTTC.

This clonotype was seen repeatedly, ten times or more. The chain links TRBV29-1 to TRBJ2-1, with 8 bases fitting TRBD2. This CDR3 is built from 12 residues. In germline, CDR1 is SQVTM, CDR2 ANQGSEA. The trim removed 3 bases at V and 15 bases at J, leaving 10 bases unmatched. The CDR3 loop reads CSVDLGGLGAFF. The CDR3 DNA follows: TGCAGCGTTGATTTGGGGGGACTAGGGGCGTTCTTC.

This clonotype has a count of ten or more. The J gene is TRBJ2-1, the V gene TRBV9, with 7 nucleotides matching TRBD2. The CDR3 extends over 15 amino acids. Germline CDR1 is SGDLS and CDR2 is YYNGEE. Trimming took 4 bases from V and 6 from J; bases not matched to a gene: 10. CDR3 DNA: TGTGCCAGCAGCTATAAGGCGGGAGTGGCCAATGAGCAGTTCTTC. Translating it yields CASSYKAGVANEQFF.

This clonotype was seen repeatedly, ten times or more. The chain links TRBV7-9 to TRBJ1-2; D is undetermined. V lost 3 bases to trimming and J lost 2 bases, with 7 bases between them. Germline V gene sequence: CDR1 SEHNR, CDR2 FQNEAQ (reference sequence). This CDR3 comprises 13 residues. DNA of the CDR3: TGTGCCAGCAGCTTTAAAATGAACTATGGCTACACCTTC. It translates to CASSFKMNYGYTF.

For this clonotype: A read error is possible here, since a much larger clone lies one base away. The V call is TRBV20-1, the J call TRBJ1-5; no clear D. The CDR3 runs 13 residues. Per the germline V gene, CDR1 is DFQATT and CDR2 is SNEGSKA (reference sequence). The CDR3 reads CSARDPSNQHQHF. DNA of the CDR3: TGCAGTGCTAGAGACCCTAGCAATCAGCACCAGCATTTT.

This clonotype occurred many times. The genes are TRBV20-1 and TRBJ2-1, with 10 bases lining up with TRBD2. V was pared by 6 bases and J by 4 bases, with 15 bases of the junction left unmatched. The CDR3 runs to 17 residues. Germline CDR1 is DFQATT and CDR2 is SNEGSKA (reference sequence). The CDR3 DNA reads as TGCAGTGCCGTAACCAGCGGGGGGGCCGATAGATACAATGAGCAGTTCTTC. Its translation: CSAVTSGGADRYNEQFF.

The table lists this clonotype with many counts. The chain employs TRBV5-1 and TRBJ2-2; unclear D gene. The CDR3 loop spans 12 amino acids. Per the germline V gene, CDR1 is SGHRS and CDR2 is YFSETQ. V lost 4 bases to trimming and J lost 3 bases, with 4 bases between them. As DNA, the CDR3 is TGCGCCAGCAGCCAACACACCGGGGAGCTGTTTTTT. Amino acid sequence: CASSQHTGELFF. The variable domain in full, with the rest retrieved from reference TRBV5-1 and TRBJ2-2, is KAGVTQTPRYLIKTRGQQVTLSCSPISGHRSVSWYQQTPGQGLQFLFEYFSETQRNKGNFPGRFSGRQFSNSRSEMNVSTLELGDSALYLCASSQHTGELFFGEGSRLTVL.

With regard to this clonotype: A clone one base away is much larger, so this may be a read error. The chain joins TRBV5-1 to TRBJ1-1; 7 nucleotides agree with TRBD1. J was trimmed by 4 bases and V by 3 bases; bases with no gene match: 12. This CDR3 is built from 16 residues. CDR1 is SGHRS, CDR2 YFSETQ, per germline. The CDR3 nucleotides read TGCGCCAGCAGCTCTAACTTGACAGGGTCAGGCACTGAAGCTTTCTTT. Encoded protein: CASSSNLTGSGTEAFF.

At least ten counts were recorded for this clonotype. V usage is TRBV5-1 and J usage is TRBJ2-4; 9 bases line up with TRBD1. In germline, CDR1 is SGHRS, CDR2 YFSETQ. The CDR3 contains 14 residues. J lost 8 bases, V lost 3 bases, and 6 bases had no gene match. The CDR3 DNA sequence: TGCGCCAGCAGCTCCGGGACAGGGAGGGACATTCAGTACTTC. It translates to CASSSGTGRDIQYF. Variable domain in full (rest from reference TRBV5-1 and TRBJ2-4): KAGVTQTPRYLIKTRGQQVTLSCSPISGHRSVSWYQQTPGQGLQFLFEYFSETQRNKGNFPGRFSGRQFSNSRSEMNVSTLELGDSALYLCASSSGTGRDIQYFGAGTRLSVL.

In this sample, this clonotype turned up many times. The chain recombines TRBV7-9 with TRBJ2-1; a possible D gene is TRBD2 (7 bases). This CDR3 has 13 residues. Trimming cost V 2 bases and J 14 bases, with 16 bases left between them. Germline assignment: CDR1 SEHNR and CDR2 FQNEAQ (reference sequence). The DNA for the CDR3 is TGTGCCAGCAGCTTAAGCCCGCTAGGGGGGGAGTTCTTC. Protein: CASSLSPLGGEFF.

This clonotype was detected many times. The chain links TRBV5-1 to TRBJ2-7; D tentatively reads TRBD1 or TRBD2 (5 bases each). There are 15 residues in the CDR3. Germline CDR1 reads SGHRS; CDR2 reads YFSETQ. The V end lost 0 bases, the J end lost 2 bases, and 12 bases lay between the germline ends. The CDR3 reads CASSLVSGRTYEQYF. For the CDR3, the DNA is TGCGCCAGCAGCTTGGTTTCGGGACGAACCTACGAGCAGTACTTC. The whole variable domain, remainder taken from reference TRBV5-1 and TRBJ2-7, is KAGVTQTPRYLIKTRGQQVTLSCSPISGHRSVSWYQQTPGQGLQFLFEYFSETQRNKGNFPGRFSGRQFSNSRSEMNVSTLELGDSALYLCASSLVSGRTYEQYFGPGTRLTVT.

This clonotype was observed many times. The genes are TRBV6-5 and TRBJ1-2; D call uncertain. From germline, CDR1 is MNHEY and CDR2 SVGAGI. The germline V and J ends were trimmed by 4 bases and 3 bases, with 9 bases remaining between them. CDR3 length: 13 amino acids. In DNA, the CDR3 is TGTGCCAGCAGTTCCGGACGGGACTATGGCTACACCTTC. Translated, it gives CASSSGRDYGYTF.

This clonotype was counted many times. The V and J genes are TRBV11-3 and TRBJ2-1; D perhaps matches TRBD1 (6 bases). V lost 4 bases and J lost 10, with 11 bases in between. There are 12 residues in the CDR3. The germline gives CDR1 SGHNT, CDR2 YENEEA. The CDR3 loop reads CASSSGESEQFF. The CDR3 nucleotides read TGTGCCAGCAGCTCAGGGGAGTCGGAGCAGTTCTTC.

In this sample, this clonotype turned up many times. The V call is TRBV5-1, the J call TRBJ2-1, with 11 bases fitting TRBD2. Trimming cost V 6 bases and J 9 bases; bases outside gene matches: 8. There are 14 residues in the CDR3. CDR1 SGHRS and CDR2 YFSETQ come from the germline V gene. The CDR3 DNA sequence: TGCGCCAGCAAACTAGCGGGAGAGCGCGGTGAGCAGTTCTTC. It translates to CASKLAGERGEQFF. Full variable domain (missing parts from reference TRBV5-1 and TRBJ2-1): KAGVTQTPRYLIKTRGQQVTLSCSPISGHRSVSWYQQTPGQGLQFLFEYFSETQRNKGNFPGRFSGRQFSNSRSEMNVSTLELGDSALYLCASKLAGERGEQFFGPGTRLTVL.

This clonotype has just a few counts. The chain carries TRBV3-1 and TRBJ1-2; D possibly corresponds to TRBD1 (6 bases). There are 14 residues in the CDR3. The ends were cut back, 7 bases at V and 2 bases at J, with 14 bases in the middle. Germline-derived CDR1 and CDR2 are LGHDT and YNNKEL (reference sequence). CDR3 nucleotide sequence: TGTGCCAGCAAACAGGGTTTGCGCAACTATGGCTACACCTTC. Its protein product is CASKQGLRNYGYTF.

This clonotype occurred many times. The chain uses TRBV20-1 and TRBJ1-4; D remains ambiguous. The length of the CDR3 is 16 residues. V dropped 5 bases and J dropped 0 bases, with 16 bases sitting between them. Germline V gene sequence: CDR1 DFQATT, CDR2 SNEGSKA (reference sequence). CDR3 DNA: TGCAGTGCTTTACCCTTCGGCACCTCAACTAATGAAAAACTGTTTTTT. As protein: CSALPFGTSTNEKLFF.

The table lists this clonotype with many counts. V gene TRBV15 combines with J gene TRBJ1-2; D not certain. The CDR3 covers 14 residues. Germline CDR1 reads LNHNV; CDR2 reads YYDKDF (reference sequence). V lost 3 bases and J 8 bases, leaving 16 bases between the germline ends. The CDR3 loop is CATSSESASVGYTF. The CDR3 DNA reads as TGTGCCACCAGCAGCGAATCCGCGTCGGTCGGCTACACCTTC. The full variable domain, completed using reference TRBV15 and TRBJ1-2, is DAMVIQNPRYQVTQFGKPVTLSCSQTLNHNVMYWYQQKSSQAPKLLFHYYDKDFNNEADTPDNFQSRRPNTSFCFLDIRSPGLGDTAMYLCATSSESASVGYTFGSGTRLTVV.